These 22 T cell receptor beta chains share one sample of origin, sequenced in a study of shared clonotypes between healthy human individuals. The method was immunoSEQ multiplex PCR; TCRdb's version includes in-frame clones alone and lacks a portion of them. Seen here are over 2 million clones, 95% observed once, and the top ten hold 0.1% to 0.15%. Sequencing input: naive CD4+ T cells sorted from blood. Documented subset: CD45RA+ positively selected. The origin of the receptors is a man aged 18 to 35 in good health.

Only one count was recorded for this clone. The chain has TRBV4-2 and TRBJ1-2; D might be TRBD1 (6 bases). This CDR3 contains 16 residues. CDR1 and CDR2 from the germline V gene are LGHNA and YNFKEQ. Trimming left V 0 bases short and J 0 bases short, with 11 bases between. In DNA, the CDR3 is TGTGCCAGCAGCCAAGATCTCAGGGGAGCTAACTATGGCTACACCTTC. This sequence encodes CASSQDLRGANYGYTF.

J is TRBJ1-2 and V is TRBV18; D not resolved. Trimming pared 0 bases from V and 7 bases from J, leaving 12 bases between. CDR3 size: 14 residues. The germline V gene encodes CDR1 KGHSH and CDR2 LQKENI. This CDR3 is CASSPPIERFGYTF. As DNA, the CDR3 is TGTGCCAGCTCACCACCGATCGAACGTTTTGGCTACACCTTC. The whole variable domain, remainder taken from reference TRBV18 and TRBJ1-2, is NAGVMQNPRHLVRRRGQEARLRCSPMKGHSHVYWYRQLPEEGLKFMVYLQKENIIDESGMPKERFSAEFPKEGPSILRIQQVVRGDSAAYFCASSPPIERFGYTFGSGTRLTVV.

Here the CDR3 reads CASSLDSGQSYNEQFF. The CDR3 DNA reads TGCGCCAGCAGCTTGGATAGCGGGCAATCCTACAATGAGCAGTTCTTC. J is TRBJ2-1 and V is TRBV5-1; 7 bases match TRBD2. V shed 0 bases, J shed 1 base, and the junction held 4 bases outside the gene matches. The CDR3 covers 16 residues. The germline gives CDR1 SGHRS, CDR2 YFSETQ.

As regards this clone: Within the sample, other DNA sequences also encode this same CDR3. The chain uses TRBV6-1 and TRBJ2-7, with D tentatively TRBD1 (6 bases). Trimming took off 1 base at V and 2 bases at J, with 12 bases between the two ends. Germline values: CDR1 MNHNS, CDR2 SASEGT. The CDR3 covers 15 residues. The CDR3 DNA is TGTGCCAGCAGTGAAGGTGGACAGCCGCCCTACGAGCAGTACTTC. It encodes CASSEGGQPPYEQYF.

This clone was observed a single time. V is TRBV10-3 and J is TRBJ1-1; D unresolved. Germline CDR1 is ENHRY and CDR2 is SYGVKD. The CDR3 is 15 residues long. The ends were cut back, 3 bases at V and 4 bases at J, with 15 bases in the middle. This chain's CDR3 is CAISEKADFGTEAFF. CDR3 DNA: TGTGCCATCAGTGAAAAGGCGGACTTTGGCACTGAAGCTTTCTTT.

This sequence joins TRBV5-1 and TRBJ2-1, with 7 bases aligning to TRBD2. V dropped 1 base and J dropped 7; count of bases not matched to a gene: 2. The CDR3 loop spans 13 amino acids. Germline V gene data show CDR1 as SGHRS and CDR2 as YFSETQ. DNA for the CDR3: TGCGCCAGCAGCTTGTTACTAGCGAATGAGCAGTTCTTC. Encoded protein: CASSLLLANEQFF.

This sequence joins TRBV5-1 and TRBJ1-2; perhaps TRBD1 as D (6 bases). This CDR3 comprises 15 residues. Germline V gene data show CDR1 as SGHRS and CDR2 as YFSETQ. Trimming left V 0 bases short and J 0 bases short, with 9 bases between. The CDR3 DNA reads TGCGCCAGCAGCTTGGGACAGGAGACTAACTATGGCTACACCTTC. This gives the protein CASSLGQETNYGYTF.

Remarks on this clone: This same CDR3 is encoded by further DNA sequences in the sample. This chain connects TRBV30 to TRBJ1-2, with D tentatively TRBD1 (5 bases). The germline CDR1 and CDR2 sequences are GTSNPN and SVGIG (reference sequence). The CDR3 contains 14 residues. Trimming took 0 bases from V and 0 from J, leaving 8 bases between them. The CDR3 loop is CAWSVLGANYGYTF. As DNA, the CDR3 is TGTGCCTGGAGTGTCTTGGGGGCTAACTATGGCTACACCTTC.

V and J are TRBV10-3 and TRBJ2-2; D tentatively fits TRBD1 or TRBD2 (5 bases each). The V and J ends lost 7 bases and 6 bases respectively, with 12 bases between them. This CDR3 region has 13 residues. Germline V gives CDR1 ENHRY, CDR2 SYGVKD. The CDR3 spells CAITPSGPGELFF. The CDR3 bases are TGTGCCATCACCCCTTCGGGGCCCGGGGAGCTGTTTTTT.

This chain uses TRBV19 with TRBJ2-7; D perhaps matches TRBD1 (5 bases). Between the trimmed V and J ends, which lost 5 bases and 2 bases, there was a span of 16 bases. This CDR3 has 15 residues. Per germline, CDR1 LNHDA and CDR2 SQIVND (reference sequence). CDR3 coding DNA: TGTGCCAGTAGTTTTTCAGGGATCGCGACCTACGAGCAGTACTTC. Protein: CASSFSGIATYEQYF.

The gene calls are TRBV28 and TRBJ1-2, with no clear D. Germline CDR1 is MDHEN and CDR2 is SYDVKM. This CDR3 spans 14 amino acids. Trimming left V 6 bases short and J 7 bases short, with 18 bases between. The CDR3 DNA reads as TGTGCCAGCAGCTCCAGTGGTCGCTTAGGTGGCTACACCTTC. Protein: CASSSSGRLGGYTF.

The rearrangement links TRBV13 to TRBJ1-2, with 7 bases that match TRBD1. The CDR3 consists of 14 residues. V lost 4 bases to trimming and J lost 4 bases; unmatched junction nucleotides: 6. In germline, CDR1 is PRHDT, CDR2 FYEKMQ (reference sequence). The CDR3 is CASSWGTESYGYTF. In DNA, the CDR3 is TGTGCCAGCAGCTGGGGGACAGAGTCCTATGGCTACACCTTC.

Points on this clone: The same CDR3 is also encoded by other DNA sequences in this sample. The genes are TRBV6-1 and TRBJ1-1; a possible D gene is TRBD1 (5 bases). The V gene's germline CDR1 is MNHNS and CDR2 SASEGT. V dropped 1 base and J dropped 1 base, with 7 bases sitting between them. The CDR3 has 14 amino acids. CDR3 loop: CASSEGQRNTEAFF. As DNA, the CDR3 is TGTGCCAGCAGTGAAGGACAGAGGAACACTGAAGCTTTCTTT.

The chain couples TRBV5-1 to TRBJ1-3, with D possibly TRBD1 on 5 matching bases. Germline V gene data show CDR1 as SGHRS and CDR2 as YFSETQ. This CDR3 is built from 15 residues. Deletions cut 0 bases from V and 4 bases from J, with 11 bases between. The CDR3 DNA reads TGCGCCAGCAGCTTGGCCTCCCAGGGCGGAAACACCATATATTTT. Residues: CASSLASQGGNTIYF.

The chain recombines TRBV2 with TRBJ1-2, with 10 bases fitting TRBD1. This CDR3 is built from 15 residues. The germline CDR1 and CDR2 sequences are SNHLY and FYNNEI. The junction had 6 bases not matched to a gene; V was cut back by 4 bases and J by 4 bases. The CDR3 sequence: CASSALTGGGYGYTF. CDR3 bases: TGTGCCAGCAGTGCCCTGACAGGGGGCGGCTATGGCTACACCTTC.

This rearrangement joins TRBV7-2 to TRBJ2-7, with unresolved D. The CDR3 covers 14 residues. Trimming pared 1 base from V and 3 bases from J, leaving 10 bases between. Per germline, CDR1 SGHTA and CDR2 FQGNSA. Here the CDR3 reads CASSLDPAIYEQYF. CDR3 sequence (DNA): TGTGCCAGCAGCTTAGACCCGGCTATCTACGAGCAGTACTTC.

The J gene is TRBJ1-4, the V gene TRBV10-3; D gene uncertain. Germline CDR1 and CDR2: ENHRY and SYGVKD. V was shortened by 6 bases and J by 8 bases, with 13 bases between the two germline ends. This CDR3 comprises 13 residues. CDR3 loop: CAIRVPGSEKLFF. DNA of the CDR3: TGTGCCATCAGGGTCCCGGGGTCAGAAAAACTGTTTTTT.

The chain combines TRBV11-2 with TRBJ2-7; D is uncertain. The germline CDR1 and CDR2 sequences are SGHAT and FQNNGV. This CDR3 has 14 amino acids. V was trimmed by 2 bases and J by 1 base, leaving 9 bases between them. CDR3 coding DNA: TGTGCCAGCAGCTTAATTGCGCAGTCCTACGAGCAGTACTTC. This translates into CASSLIAQSYEQYF.

The V call is TRBV5-3, the J call TRBJ2-4; D gene ambiguous. TRBV5-3 is flagged as an ORF with uncertain function. The V gene lost 7 bases and the J gene lost 4 bases, with 15 bases spanning the gap. The CDR3 consists of 14 residues. The CDR3 reads CARRRSPAKNIQYF. CDR3 DNA sequence: TGTGCCAGACGAAGAAGTCCAGCGAAAAACATTCAGTACTTC.

This chain uses TRBV28 with TRBJ1-2; 7 nucleotides line up with TRBD1. CDR3 length: 16 residues. Germline V gene data show CDR1 as MDHEN and CDR2 as SYDVKM. J gave up 4 bases and V 11 bases, and 19 bases lay outside the gene matches. CDR3 region: CASSRAAGGWGYGYTF. As DNA, the CDR3 is TGTGCCTCCTCGAGGGCGGCAGGGGGATGGGGCTATGGCTACACCTTC.

The genes are TRBV28 and TRBJ1-2; D unclear. The CDR3 totals 12 residues. Trimming took off 6 bases at V and 4 bases at J, with 9 bases between the two ends. CDR1 is MDHEN and CDR2 is SYDVKM in the germline V gene. The DNA for the CDR3 is TGTGCCAGCAGGCAGCGGGCCTATGGCTACACCTTC. Its protein is CASRQRAYGYTF.

This rearrangement joins TRBV5-1 to TRBJ2-4; D may be TRBD2 (5 bases). Looked up from germline, CDR1 is SGHRS and CDR2 is YFSETQ. The CDR3 has 14 amino acids. V gave up 2 bases and J gave up 8 bases, with 14 bases separating them. This chain's CDR3 is CASSLGRGGDIQYF. In DNA, the CDR3 is TGCGCCAGCAGCTTAGGGCGCGGAGGTGACATTCAGTACTTC.